This T cell receptor beta chain was captured by sequencing in a study of blood T cell repertoires in COVID-19. Across the study: Collection of acute and convalescent COVID-19 samples took place in the United States, Italy and Spain.

TCRdb keeps only in-frame clones here, not all; method: immunoSEQ multiplex PCR. Counted here are roughly 260,000 clones, more than 85% occurring once; the ten biggest clones make up around 2.6%. V dropped 4 bases and J dropped 7; count of bases not matched to a gene: 8. The V gene's germline CDR1 is SQVTM and CDR2 ANQGSEA. The length of the CDR3 is 15 residues. Sequencing input: peripheral blood. This TCR came from a person under 30 with COVID-19, enrolled during active disease. The chain combines TRBV29-1 with TRBJ2-2, with TRBD2 identical over 11 bases. The CDR3 region is CSVGGTSGELGELFF. For the CDR3, the DNA is TGCAGCGTTGGGGGGACTAGCGGAGAGCTCGGGGAGCTGTTTTTT.